Included here is one T cell receptor (beta chain) sequence, with context. The antigen remains unidentified. This entry comes from a study of regulatory T cells in long-lasting Graves disease. General study results and limits: Sharing of public clonotypes was greater in persistent patients (about 2,700) than in new patients (around 1,000). Persistent Graves' patients showed a TCR diversity that was lower than that of newly diagnosed ones.

In building TCR beta libraries, iRepertoire HTBI primers were used together with Arm-PCR of CDR3 regions. TCRdb reanalysed the multiplex PCR reads using MiXCR and keeps one entry per CDR3 protein. The repertoire holds around 470,000 distinct CDR3 sequences, about 15% seen once, with approximately 17% in the top ten. Time point denoted: newly diagnosed GD, antithyroid drugs for less than 3 months. PBMC RNA served as the TCR library source. This sample also appeared in a second study, on T cells in Graves' hyperthyroidism and ophthalmopathy.

The receptor was derived from a woman aged 50 to 60 with Graves disease. The sample consisted of peripheral blood mononuclear cells (PBMCs), taken at new diagnosis, from a patient treated with antithyroid drugs.

In DNA form, the CDR3 reads TGCAGTGCTAGATCCTCAGGGGGGACTGAAGCTTTCTTT. This codes for CSARSSGGTEAFF. V usage is TRBV20-1 and J usage is TRBJ1-1; 7 bases map to TRBD1. CDR3 length: 13 amino acids. With V trimmed by 2 bases and J by 5 bases, 5 bases remained unmatched. Germline values: CDR1 DFQATT, CDR2 SNEGSKA (reference sequence).